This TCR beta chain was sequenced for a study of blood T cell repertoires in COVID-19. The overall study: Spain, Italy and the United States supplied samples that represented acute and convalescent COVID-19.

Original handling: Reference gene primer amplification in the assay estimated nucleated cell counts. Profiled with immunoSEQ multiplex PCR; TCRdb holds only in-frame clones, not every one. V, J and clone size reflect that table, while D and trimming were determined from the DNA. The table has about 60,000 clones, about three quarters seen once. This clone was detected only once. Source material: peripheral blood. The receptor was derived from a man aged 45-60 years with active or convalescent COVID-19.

CDR3 nucleotides: TGTGCCAGTAGTGGTCAGACTTCCTATAATTCACCCCTCCACTTT. It translates to CASSGQTSYNSPLHF. The chain uses TRBV19 and TRBJ1-6; D gene uncertain. V was cut by 5 bases and J by 1 base, with 9 bases left in between. Germline V gene sequence: CDR1 LNHDA, CDR2 SQIVND (reference sequence). The CDR3 consists of 15 residues.